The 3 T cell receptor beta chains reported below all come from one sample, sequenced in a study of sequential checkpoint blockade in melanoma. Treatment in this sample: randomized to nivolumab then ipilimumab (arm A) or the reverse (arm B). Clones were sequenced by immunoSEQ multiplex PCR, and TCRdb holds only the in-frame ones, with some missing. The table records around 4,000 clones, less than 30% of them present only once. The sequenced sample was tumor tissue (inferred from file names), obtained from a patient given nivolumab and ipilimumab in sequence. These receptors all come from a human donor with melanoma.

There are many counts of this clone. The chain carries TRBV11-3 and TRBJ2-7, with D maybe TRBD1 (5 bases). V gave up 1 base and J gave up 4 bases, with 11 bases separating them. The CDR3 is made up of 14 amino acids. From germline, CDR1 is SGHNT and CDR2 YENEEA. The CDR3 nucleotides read TGTGCCAGCAGCTTAGGGCAGGGTGGGTACGAGCAGTACTTC. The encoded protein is CASSLGQGGYEQYF.

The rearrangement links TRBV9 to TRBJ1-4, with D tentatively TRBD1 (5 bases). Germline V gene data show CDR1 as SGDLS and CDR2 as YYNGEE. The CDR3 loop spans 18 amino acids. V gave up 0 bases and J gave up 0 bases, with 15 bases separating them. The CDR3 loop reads CASSVGRGSPATNEKLFF. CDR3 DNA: TGTGCCAGCAGCGTAGGAAGGGGAAGCCCCGCAACTAATGAAAAACTGTTTTTT.

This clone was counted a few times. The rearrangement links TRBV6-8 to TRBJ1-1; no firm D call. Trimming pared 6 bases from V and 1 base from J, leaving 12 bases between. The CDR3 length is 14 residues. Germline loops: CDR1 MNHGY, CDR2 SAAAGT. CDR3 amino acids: CASRTFWGNTEAFF. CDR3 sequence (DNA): TGTGCCAGCAGAACCTTTTGGGGGAACACTGAAGCTTTCTTT.